This TCR beta chain was obtained from a study of high-grade serous ovarian cancer treatment subgroups. Study results and limitations: Different patients shared almost no repertoire; same-patient tumors shared about 0.11 to 0.85.

TCRdb keeps only in-frame clones here, not all; method: immunoSEQ multiplex PCR. The data hold 4,000 to 5,500 clones, with around 69% observed a single time. This clone has a handful of counts. Its target is not known. Tumor samples were obtained before definitive surgery or chemotherapy. This CDR3 has 16 residues. The germline gives CDR1 SEHNR, CDR2 FQNEAQ (reference sequence). V was clipped by 4 bases and J by 3 bases; unmatched bases: 7. The receptor comes from a human donor with high-grade serous ovarian cancer. V gene TRBV7-9 combines with J gene TRBJ2-3; 10 nucleotides match TRBD2. Material: tumor tissue. CDR3 residues: CASSSRTSGPTDTQYF. The CDR3 DNA sequence: TGTGCCAGCAGCTCCCGGACTAGCGGCCCTACAGATACGCAGTATTTT.